A selection of T cell receptor beta chains follows, all from one sample in a study of metastatic and nonmetastatic thyroid tumors. TCRdb re-analyzed the PCR reads through MiXCR. Of about 38,000 clones listed, more than 25% were seen once; the top ten hold 9.5% to 13%. The sample taken for sequencing was blood. These receptors were obtained from a male donor with papillary thyroid cancer or a benign thyroid nodule (not recorded which). Some clones in this sample may be carry-over from other donors' samples. The CDR3 runs from the conserved cysteine through the conserved F or W. A D gene is named only where the DNA matches it firmly. Rows may omit the clone size; those that give it use once, few, many or a size class.

CDR3nt: TGTGCCAGCGCCGGGACAGGGGTCAATGAGCAGTTCTTC
CDR3aa: CASAGTGVNEQFF
j_gene: TRBJ2-1
abundance: medium-sized
d_gene: TRBD1
v_gene: TRBV6-1
len: 13

CDR3nt: TGTGCCAGTTACACACAGGGGATGACTGAAGCTTTCTTT
CDR3aa: CASYTQGMTEAFF
j_gene: TRBJ1-1
abundance: many
d_gene: TRBD1
v_gene: TRBV19
len: 13

CDR3nt: TGTGCCAGCAGTTTTTGGAGGGTCGAGCAGTACTTC
CDR3aa: CASSFWRVEQYF
j_gene: TRBJ2-7
abundance: medium-sized
d_gene: -
v_gene: TRBV12-3/TRBV12-4
len: 12

CDR3nt: TGTGCCAGTAGTAGGACTAGCGGGGGTTACAATGAGCAGTTCTTC
CDR3aa: CASSRTSGGYNEQFF
j_gene: TRBJ2-1
abundance: -
d_gene: TRBD2
v_gene: TRBV19
len: 15

CDR3nt: TGTGCCAGCATCGTCAGGGGAGAAAATGAAAAACTGTTTTTT
CDR3aa: CASIVRGENEKLFF
j_gene: TRBJ1-4
abundance: many
d_gene: -
v_gene: TRBV2
len: 14

CDR3nt: TGTGCCAGCAGTGCGGGAGGGGCGAACTATGGCTACACCTTC
CDR3aa: CASSAGGANYGYTF
j_gene: TRBJ1-2
abundance: few
d_gene: -
v_gene: TRBV6-1
len: 14

CDR3nt: TGTGCCAGCTCACCAGGGACGGGAGTCGGAGACGAGCAGTACTTC
CDR3aa: CASSPGTGVGDEQYF
j_gene: TRBJ2-7
abundance: -
d_gene: -
v_gene: TRBV18
len: 15

CDR3nt: TGTGCCAGCAGCCAAAGGGAGAACACTGAAGCTTTCTTT
CDR3aa: CASSQRENTEAFF
j_gene: TRBJ1-1
abundance: -
d_gene: -
v_gene: TRBV3-1
len: 13

CDR3nt: TGTGCCAGCAGTGACTCGGAGAACACTGAAGCTTTCTTT
CDR3aa: CASSDSENTEAFF
j_gene: TRBJ1-1
abundance: medium-sized
d_gene: -
v_gene: TRBV6-4
len: 13

CDR3nt: TGCAGTGCTAGAAACCCCCCGACAGCTAACTATGGCTACACCTTC
CDR3aa: CSARNPPTANYGYTF
j_gene: TRBJ1-2
abundance: -
d_gene: -
v_gene: TRBV20-1
len: 15

CDR3nt: TGTGCCAGCAGGAGAAGACAGGGGCGGACTAGCGGGAGTCGGACCGGGGAGCTGTTTTTT
CDR3aa: CASRRRQGRTSGSRTGELFF
j_gene: TRBJ2-2
abundance: -
d_gene: TRBD2
v_gene: TRBV25-1
len: 20

CDR3nt: TGTGCCAGCAGTTACATTCTATCGTCAGCCGATCGGGCCAACGTCCTGACTTTC
CDR3aa: CASSYILSSADRANVLTF
j_gene: TRBJ2-6
abundance: few
d_gene: -
v_gene: TRBV6-2/TRBV6-3
len: 18

CDR3nt: TGTGCCACCAGCAGAGATCCTTGGCAGAATCAGCCCCAGCATTTT
CDR3aa: CATSRDPWQNQPQHF
j_gene: TRBJ1-5
abundance: many
d_gene: -
v_gene: TRBV15
len: 15

CDR3nt: TGTGCCAGCAGCTTATTGACACGGAGTTATGGCTACACCTTC
CDR3aa: CASSLLTRSYGYTF
j_gene: TRBJ1-2
abundance: many
d_gene: -
v_gene: TRBV7-2
len: 14

CDR3nt: TGTGCCAGCAGCCTACAGGGGGGAATTGGCTACACCTTC
CDR3aa: CASSLQGGIGYTF
j_gene: TRBJ1-2
abundance: -
d_gene: TRBD1
v_gene: TRBV11-3
len: 13

CDR3nt: TGTGCCAGCAGTAAACGGACAGGATCTCGACAAAATGACTATGGCTACACCTTC
CDR3aa: CASSKRTGSRQNDYGYTF
j_gene: TRBJ1-2
abundance: many
d_gene: TRBD1
v_gene: TRBV12-3/TRBV12-4
len: 18

CDR3nt: TGTGCCAGCAGCTTGGCTCTGAGCGGGCAGTATTTT
CDR3aa: CASSLALSGQYF
j_gene: TRBJ2-3
abundance: few
d_gene: -
v_gene: TRBV5-8
len: 12

CDR3nt: TGTGCCTCCACCCGGGACGGAGGGACCGGGGAGCTGTTTTTT
CDR3aa: CASTRDGGTGELFF
j_gene: TRBJ2-2
abundance: many
d_gene: -
v_gene: TRBV30
len: 14

CDR3nt: TGTGCCAGCAGTTTGCGGGGGAACACTGAAGCTTTCTTT
CDR3aa: CASSLRGNTEAFF
j_gene: TRBJ1-1
abundance: -
d_gene: -
v_gene: TRBV11-2
len: 13

CDR3nt: TGCGCCAGCAGCTTGGGAATTGGGAGCACAGATACGCAGTATTTT
CDR3aa: CASSLGIGSTDTQYF
j_gene: TRBJ2-3
abundance: -
d_gene: -
v_gene: TRBV5-1
len: 15

CDR3nt: TGTGCCAGCGCGGTCAGCACAGATACGCAGTATTTT
CDR3aa: CASAVSTDTQYF
j_gene: TRBJ2-3
abundance: few
d_gene: -
v_gene: TRBV2
len: 12

CDR3nt: TGTGCCAGCTCACCATCTGGGGATCGTGGCTACACCTTC
CDR3aa: CASSPSGDRGYTF
j_gene: TRBJ1-2
abundance: once
d_gene: -
v_gene: TRBV18
len: 13

CDR3nt: TGTGCCACGGGACTGCCGTACCAAGAGACCCAGTACTTC
CDR3aa: CATGLPYQETQYF
j_gene: TRBJ2-5
abundance: many
d_gene: -
v_gene: TRBV28
len: 13

CDR3nt: TGTGCCAGCGGAGAAACAGATACGCAGTATTTT
CDR3aa: CASGETDTQYF
j_gene: TRBJ2-3
abundance: -
d_gene: -
v_gene: TRBV12-3/TRBV12-4
len: 11